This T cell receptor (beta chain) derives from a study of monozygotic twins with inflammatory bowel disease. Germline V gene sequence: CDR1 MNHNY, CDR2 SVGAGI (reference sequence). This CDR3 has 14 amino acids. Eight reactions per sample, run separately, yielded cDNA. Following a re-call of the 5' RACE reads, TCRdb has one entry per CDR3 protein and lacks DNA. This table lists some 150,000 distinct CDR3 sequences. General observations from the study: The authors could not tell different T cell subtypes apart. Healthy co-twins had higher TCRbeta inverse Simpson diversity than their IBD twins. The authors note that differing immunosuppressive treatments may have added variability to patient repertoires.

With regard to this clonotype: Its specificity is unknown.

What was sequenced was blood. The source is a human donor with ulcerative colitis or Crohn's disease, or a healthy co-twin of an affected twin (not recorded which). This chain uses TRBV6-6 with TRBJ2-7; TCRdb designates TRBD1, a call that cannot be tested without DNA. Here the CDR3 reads CASSYGTERYEQYF.